The 25 T cell receptor beta chains below all came from one sample that was sequenced in a study of blood T cell repertoires in COVID-19. The assay was immunoSEQ multiplex PCR, and TCRdb's table has in-frame clones only and misses some. The sample has approximately 300,000 clones; about nine tenths are singletons. Sequences were obtained from peripheral blood. The receptors originated from a man aged 50-59 years with active or convalescent COVID-19.

The rearrangement links TRBV4-1 to TRBJ2-1, with 11 positions matching TRBD2. The CDR3 loop spans 16 amino acids. V was pared by 4 bases and J by 2 bases, with 4 bases of the junction left unmatched. Germline loops: CDR1 MGHRA, CDR2 YSYEKL. CDR3 sequence (DNA): TGCGCCAGCAGCCGCGGGACTAGCGGCACCTACAATGAGCAGTTCTTC. It yields the protein CASSRGTSGTYNEQFF.

The chain links TRBV9 to TRBJ1-4, with a weak D call TRBD1 (5 bases). The CDR3 consists of 14 residues. V lost 0 bases, J lost 7 bases, and 10 bases lay in between. The germline CDR1 and CDR2 sequences are SGDLS and YYNGEE. The CDR3 coding sequence is TGTGCCAGCAGCGTAGGGACAATGAGTGAAAAACTGTTTTTT. This encodes CASSVGTMSEKLFF.

The chain recombines TRBV3-1 (or the pseudogene TRBV3-2) with TRBJ1-2, with 9 bases matching TRBD1. The ends lost 4 bases at V and 3 bases at J; junction bases unmatched: 3. The CDR3 sequence is 14 residues long. Germline V CDR1 and CDR2: LGHDT, YNNKEL (reference sequence). CDR3 loop: CASSPQGADYGYTF. The CDR3 DNA reads as TGTGCCAGCAGCCCACAGGGGGCCGACTATGGCTACACCTTC.

The chain uses TRBV28 and TRBJ1-2, with D uncertain. The CDR3 loop spans 14 amino acids. Trimming removed 2 bases from V and 4 bases from J, with 11 bases in between. Germline-derived CDR1 and CDR2 are MDHEN and SYDVKM. Written as DNA, the CDR3 is TGTGCCAGCAGTTTAGGGTTAGGGAGCTATGGCTACACCTTC. Translating gives CASSLGLGSYGYTF.

The V call is TRBV28, the J call TRBJ2-1; 8 bases are shared with TRBD2. CDR3 length: 15 residues. Losses at the gene ends were 1 base for V and 9 bases for J; bases not matched to a gene: 8. Looked up from germline, CDR1 is MDHEN and CDR2 is SYDVKM. CDR3 sequence (DNA): TGTGCCAGCAGTTTATTTATGGGGACTAGGGGTGAGCAGTTCTTC. As protein: CASSLFMGTRGEQFF.

This chain links TRBV6-1 with TRBJ1-5, with D perhaps TRBD1 (5 bases). This CDR3 spans 16 amino acids. Trimming stripped 1 base from V and 3 bases from J, with 13 bases between. Germline V gives CDR1 MNHNS, CDR2 SASEGT. The CDR3 spells CASSEGQGFNNQPQHF. The CDR3 DNA follows: TGTGCCAGCAGTGAAGGTCAGGGATTTAACAATCAGCCCCAGCATTTT.

This clone occurred once. CDR3 in DNA: TGTGCCAGCAGCCCTGCCCCAGGGGGCAATCAGCCCCAGCATTTT. It specifies CASSPAPGGNQPQHF. This chain links TRBV7-8 with TRBJ1-5, with D perhaps TRBD1 (6 bases). Trimming cost V 5 bases and J 2 bases, with 13 bases left between them. CDR1 and CDR2 (germline): SGHVS, FQNEAQ. The CDR3 spans 15 residues.

The chain uses TRBV7-9 and TRBJ1-6, with unresolved D. This CDR3 has 13 amino acids. The germline V and J ends were trimmed by 3 bases and 7 bases, with 7 bases remaining between them. The germline CDR1 and CDR2 sequences are SEHNR and FQNEAQ (reference sequence). Here the CDR3 reads CASSFQRNSPLHF. The CDR3 DNA follows: TGTGCCAGCAGCTTCCAACGGAATTCACCCCTCCACTTT.

CDR3 residues: CATYDRGYEQYF. CDR3 DNA sequence: TGTGCCACCTATGACCGAGGCTACGAGCAGTACTTC. The chain links TRBV28 to TRBJ2-7, with D unclear. The germline V and J ends were trimmed by 10 bases and 3 bases, with 13 bases remaining between them. This CDR3 is 12 amino acids long. Germline V gene lookup returns CDR1 MDHEN and CDR2 SYDVKM.

This chain links TRBV24-1 with TRBJ1-5; D not certain. V was pared by 7 bases and J by 0 bases, with 6 bases between. The CDR3 contains 13 residues. Germline V gene sequence: CDR1 KGHDR, CDR2 SFDVKD. The CDR3 region is CATRPDSNQPQHF. The CDR3 coding sequence is TGTGCCACCAGGCCAGATAGCAATCAGCCCCAGCATTTT.

The rearrangement uses TRBV5-5 and TRBJ2-7; no reliable D call. The CDR3 sequence is 14 residues long. V was shortened by 3 bases and J by 7 bases, with 17 bases between the two germline ends. The germline gives CDR1 SGHKS, CDR2 YYEKEE (reference sequence). The CDR3 DNA reads as TGTGCCAGCAGCTCAGAGCCGGGTTACTTAGAGCAGTACTTC. It is translated as CASSSEPGYLEQYF. Supplemented by reference TRBV5-5 and TRBJ2-7, the full variable domain reads DAGVTQSPTHLIKTRGQQVTLRCSPISGHKSVSWYQQVLGQGPQFIFQYYEKEERGRGNFPDRFSARQFPNYSSELNVNALLLGDSALYLCASSSEPGYLEQYFGPGTRLTVT.

The rearrangement uses TRBV4-2 and TRBJ2-3, with 8 bases fitting TRBD2. Unmatched junction bases numbered 7, after V lost 8 bases and J lost 0 bases. Per the germline V gene, CDR1 is LGHNA and CDR2 is YNFKEQ. The CDR3 is made up of 15 amino acids. CDR3 bases: TGTGCCAGCGCGCGGGGGGAGGGAAGCACAGATACGCAGTATTTT. This sequence encodes CASARGEGSTDTQYF.

The rearrangement uses TRBV28 and TRBJ1-1; D might be TRBD1 (5 bases). Germline V gene data show CDR1 as MDHEN and CDR2 as SYDVKM. Trimming removed 5 bases from V and 2 bases from J, with 12 bases in between. The CDR3 is 14 residues long. The CDR3 loop is CASSMGLYNTEAFF. DNA of the CDR3: TGTGCCAGCAGTATGGGACTTTACAACACTGAAGCTTTCTTT. The variable domain in full, with the rest retrieved from reference TRBV28 and TRBJ1-1, is DVKVTQSSRYLVKRTGEKVFLECVQDMDHENMFWYRQDPGLGLRLIYFSYDVKMKEKGDIPEGYSVSREKKERFSLILESASTNQTSMYLCASSMGLYNTEAFFGQGTRLTVV.

This clone showed up just once. V and J are TRBV7-9 and TRBJ2-1; weak D call: TRBD2 (6 bases). The V and J ends lost 8 bases and 1 base respectively, with 6 bases between them. The CDR3 totals 12 residues. Germline values: CDR1 SEHNR, CDR2 FQNEAQ (reference sequence). DNA of the CDR3: TGTGCCAGCGGGGGGTCCTACAATGAGCAGTTCTTC. Translation gives CASGGSYNEQFF.

The rearrangement links TRBV10-3 to TRBJ2-1; possible D gene TRBD1, 5 bases. CDR3 size: 11 residues. The germline V gene encodes CDR1 ENHRY and CDR2 SYGVKD. V was shortened by 10 bases and J by 8 bases, with 12 bases between the two germline ends. CDR3 region: CATARVHEQFF. The CDR3 bases are TGTGCCACCGCCAGGGTTCATGAGCAGTTCTTC.

V gene TRBV9 combines with J gene TRBJ1-4; 8 bases align to TRBD1. Germline loops: CDR1 SGDLS, CDR2 YYNGEE. V lost 0 bases to trimming and J lost 13 bases; unmatched junction nucleotides: 14. The CDR3 is 16 residues long. CDR3: CASSVEGTGLRRRLFF. The DNA of the CDR3 is TGTGCCAGCAGCGTAGAGGGGACAGGTCTTCGAAGAAGACTGTTTTTT. The complete variable domain, with remaining parts taken from reference TRBV9 and TRBJ1-4, reads DSGVTQTPKHLITATGQRVTLRCSPRSGDLSVYWYQQSLDQGLQFLIQYYNGEERAKGNILERFSAQQFPDLHSELNLSSLELGDSALYFCASSVEGTGLRRRLFFGSGTQLSVL.

The chain carries TRBV5-1 and TRBJ2-3; TRBD2 aligns across 10 bases. This CDR3 spans 17 amino acids. The V segment lost 3 bases and the J segment 3 bases; nucleotides outside the gene matches: 10. From germline, CDR1 is SGHRS and CDR2 YFSETQ. CDR3 in amino acids: CASSSGASGSGTDTQYF. The CDR3 nucleotides are TGCGCCAGCAGCTCGGGGGCTAGCGGGAGCGGGACAGATACGCAGTATTTT.

V usage is TRBV5-1 and J usage is TRBJ1-4; 8 nucleotides match TRBD1. In germline, CDR1 is SGHRS, CDR2 YFSETQ. The V gene end was trimmed by 4 bases and the J gene end by 8 bases; junction bases not matched to a gene: 7. This CDR3 is built from 14 residues. The CDR3 sequence: CASSAATGEEKLFF. The DNA for the CDR3 is TGCGCCAGCAGCGCCGCGACAGGGGAGGAAAAACTGTTTTTT.

The CDR3 DNA reads TGTGCCAGCAGTGAGAGGGATAGCGCTTGGAGCTACACCTTC. Its protein product is CASSERDSAWSYTF. V gene TRBV2 combines with J gene TRBJ1-2, with D hard to call. The CDR3 contains 14 residues. The germline CDR1 and CDR2 sequences are SNHLY and FYNNEI. Deletions cut 3 bases from V and 9 bases from J, with 17 bases between.

In DNA, the CDR3 is TGTGCCAGCAGTCGGAACACTGAAGCTTTCTTT. Protein: CASSRNTEAFF. The rearrangement uses TRBV6-2 or TRBV6-3 and TRBJ1-1; D is uncertain. From germline, CDR1 is MNHEY and CDR2 SVGEGT. Trimming took off 5 bases at V and 1 base at J, with 2 bases between the two ends. The CDR3 is made up of 11 amino acids.

The chain recombines TRBV2 with TRBJ1-4; D is possibly TRBD1 (5 bases). This CDR3 has 14 residues. Germline V CDR1 and CDR2: SNHLY, FYNNEI. V was cut by 10 bases and J by 0 bases, with 12 bases left in between. The CDR3 DNA sequence: TGTGCCACAGGGCGGTCAACAACTAATGAAAAACTGTTTTTT. This sequence encodes CATGRSTTNEKLFF.

Remarks on this clone: One junction end disagrees with the germline gene, perhaps due to a read error. The chain recombines TRBV7-7 with TRBJ2-5; D perhaps matches TRBD2 (7 bases). Per germline, CDR1 SSHAT and CDR2 FNYEAQ (reference sequence). There are 17 residues in the CDR3. In nucleotides, the CDR3 is TGTGCTAGCAGCTTAGGTGGTGGTGGGGGGGCTTCAGAGACCCAGTACTTC. This gives the protein CASSLGGGGGASETQYF. The full variable domain, rest sourced from reference TRBV7-7 and TRBJ2-5, is GAGVSQSPRYKVTKRGQDVTLRCDPISSHATLYWYQQALGQGPEFLTYFNYEAQPDKSGLPSDRFSAERPEGSISTLTIQRTEQRDSAMYRCASSLGGGGGASETQYFGPGTRLLVL.

This rearrangement joins TRBV5-6 to TRBJ2-2; 9 bases fit TRBD1. This CDR3 is built from 16 residues. Germline V lookup: CDR1 SGHDT, CDR2 YYEEEE. V shed 2 bases and J 4 bases; nucleotides not matched to a gene: 6. For the CDR3, the DNA is TGTGCCAGCAGCTTCAACAGGGGGCGTAGCACCGGGGAGCTGTTTTTT. Translation gives CASSFNRGRSTGELFF.

The chain couples TRBV27 to TRBJ2-4, with 8 bases matching TRBD2. The CDR3 runs 14 residues. Trimming cost V 2 bases and J 9 bases; bases outside gene matches: 6. Germline V CDR1 and CDR2: MNHEY, SMNVEV (reference sequence). The CDR3 coding sequence is TGTGCCAGCAGTTTACGGGGGGGCCGTAGCATTCAGTACTTC. It is translated as CASSLRGGRSIQYF.

J is TRBJ1-2 and V is TRBV19; D ambiguous. This CDR3 contains 13 residues. Per the germline V gene, CDR1 is LNHDA and CDR2 is SQIVND (reference sequence). Trimming left V 5 bases short and J 3 bases short, with 10 bases between. The CDR3 spells CASSSGRDYGYTF. The CDR3 DNA reads as TGTGCCAGTAGTTCGGGTCGGGACTATGGCTACACCTTC.